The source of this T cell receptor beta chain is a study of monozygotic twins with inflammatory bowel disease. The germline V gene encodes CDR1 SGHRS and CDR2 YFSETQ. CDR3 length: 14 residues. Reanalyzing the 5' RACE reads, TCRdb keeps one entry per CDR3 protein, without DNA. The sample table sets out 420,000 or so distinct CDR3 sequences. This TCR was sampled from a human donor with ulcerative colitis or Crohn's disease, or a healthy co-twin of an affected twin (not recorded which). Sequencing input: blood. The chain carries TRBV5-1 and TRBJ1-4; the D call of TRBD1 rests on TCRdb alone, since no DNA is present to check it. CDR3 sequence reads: CASSLGGTPEKLFF.